This record concerns one T cell receptor (beta chain) sequence. Original processing methods: The authors estimated nucleated cell counts from reference gene primer amplification. Sequencing was performed with immunoSEQ multiplex PCR; in TCRdb, only in-frame clones are kept and a portion is missing. The V and J calls and clone size were taken over from that table, and D and trimming were inferred from the DNA. The repertoire has over 400,000 clones, 70% to 90% of them found once; the top ten carry approximately 2.9%. This record comes from a study of blood T cell repertoires in COVID-19. V shed 6 bases and J shed 6 bases, with 20 bases lying between them. The CDR3 extends over 15 amino acids. CDR1 is LGHDT and CDR2 is YNNKEL in the germline V gene (reference sequence).

Sequencing was done on a sample of peripheral blood. This TCR derives from a human donor in a cohort sampled during active COVID-19. The chain employs TRBV3-1 (or the pseudogene TRBV3-2) and TRBJ1-2; the D is unclear. The CDR3 DNA reads TGTGCCAGCAGTCCCACGAGAGGAGGCTCGGATGGCTACACCTTC. Its protein is CASSPTRGGSDGYTF.